These 2 T cell receptor beta chains were sequenced from one sample in a study of T cell responses to AZD1222 COVID-19 vaccine (dated by TCRdb to the early 2020s). The library was generated by the immunoSEQ multiplex PCR assay. TCRdb's version of the immuneACCESS table is confined to in-frame rearrangements and falls short of the full clone set. An unresolved V gene accounts for under half of the shortfall where checked; the remainder is of unknown origin. The sample table records around 78,000 clones; around 86% of these occur just once. The top ten constitute approximately 25% of the sample. Explained via the paper, the time point label denotes: baseline before first vaccination. The starting material was peripheral blood, obtained on day 0 of AZD1222 vaccination. The receptor set was obtained from an adult in good health.

The chain has TRBV4-2 and TRBJ2-7, with 9 bases that match TRBD1. The germline gives CDR1 LGHNA, CDR2 YNFKEQ. CDR3 length equals 17 residues. J gave up 0 bases and V 1 base, and 7 bases lay outside the gene matches. The CDR3 DNA sequence: TGTGCCAGCAGCCAAGGGGACAGGGATTCAAGCTCCTACGAGCAGTACTTC. Its protein product is CASSQGDRDSSSYEQYF.

V usage is TRBV6-6 and J usage is TRBJ1-1; 8 nucleotides agree with TRBD1. The CDR3 runs 14 residues. V trimming: 7 bases; J trimming: 0 bases; junction bases outside the gene matches: 4. Per the germline V gene, CDR1 is MNHNY and CDR2 is SVGAGI (reference sequence). CDR3: CASTQQGVNTEAFF. CDR3 DNA sequence: TGTGCCAGCACCCAACAGGGGGTGAACACTGAAGCTTTCTTT.